This TCR beta chain was captured in a study of blood T cells in healthy people across ages. Overall study results and limits: It was held that diversity estimates obtained from one million T cells represented underestimates. Diversity was higher, and naive CD4+ cells more numerous, in long-lived donors than in aged donors. For the donors, CMV status was unknown and possibly confounded expanded clonotype changes.

This clonotype was picked up a small number of times. No antigen is known for it. Every sample gave at least 5 micrograms of total RNA when it was extracted. Next came a second PCR, run for about 7 to 12 cycles, which used a sample-barcoded 5' primer along with a J-beta primer mix. In TCRdb, the 5' RACE reads were re-called with MiXCR into one record per CDR3 protein. The sample holds hundreds of thousands of distinct CDR3 sequences, around 50% seen once. Sequenced input: blood. This TCR came from an elderly woman in good health.

CDR3 amino acids: CASSVGTENYGYTF. CDR3 coding DNA: TGTGCCAGCAGCGTTGGGACAGAAAACTATGGCTACACCTTC. The chain couples TRBV9 to TRBJ1-2, with TRBD1 identical over 7 bases. This CDR3 has 14 amino acids. The V and J ends lost 2 bases and 2 bases, in that order; junction bases with no gene match: 3. The V gene's germline CDR1 is SGDLS and CDR2 YYNGEE.